This T cell receptor beta chain was recovered during a study of blood T cells in healthy people across ages (dated by TCRdb to between 2014 and 2017). About the full investigation: Template switching captured roughly one uniquely barcoded TCR beta cDNA molecule per two T cells in model experiments. Age-related changes in TCR beta repertoire diversity were measured in the study by deep sequencing normalized with unique cDNA molecular identifiers. Four age groups were formed from the donors: young (average around 15 years), middle-aged (just under 40), aged (62) and long-lived (less than 85). Donors of different ages were randomly distributed across sequencing lanes to avoid experimental bias. Using the same blood draw, the study looked at two additional independent replicas of 1 million unique cDNA reads for two donors, one aged 18 to 30 and the other aged 80 or older.

Donors were a few dozen systemically healthy Caucasian individuals from Russia aged 6 to 90 years. Each donor gave approximately 9.4 milliliters of peripheral blood, drawn into EDTA-treated Vacutainer tubes. PBMCs were isolated by Ficoll-Paque density-gradient centrifugation, with at least 6 million obtained per sample. Trizol reagent was used to extract total RNA from the PBMCs, yielding at least 6 micrograms per sample. Naive CD45RAhigh/CD27high T cell percentages were measured by flow cytometry on a PBMC aliquot from every donor. This clonotype was observed a few times. Its recognized antigen is unknown. Within one base of it there is no much larger clone, and no base qualities were kept. The library was obtained by 5' RACE. Sequenced on an Illumina HiSeq 2500. A second PCR of about 7 to 12 cycles was run with a J-beta primer mix and a sample-barcoded 5' primer. Each TCR beta cDNA molecule received a unique molecular identifier from a template-switch 5' adaptor carrying 12 random nucleotides. Each sample yielded at least 3 million CDR3-containing paired-end reads. First-strand cDNA was synthesized from all RNA with the Mint cDNA synthesis kit, primed by a TRBC-specific oligonucleotide. Following uracil-DNA glycosylase treatment, all cDNA underwent a first 18-cycle PCR with the universal primers M1SS and BC2_uni_R. The study's own analysis went as follows. For normalization, 1 million high-quality reads were randomly selected from each sample, with every read carrying a distinct molecular identifier. Instead of being binned into consensus sequences, reads with shared molecular identifiers were discarded. CDR3 identification, clonotype clustering and error correction used MiTCR with a Q25 quality threshold and the strictest error-elimination algorithm. A nonparametric unseen species model with Euler transformation was used to estimate lower-bound total TCR beta diversity. TCRdb handled the public reads itself, with Q25 trimming in fastp and clone calling in MiXCR, and kept productive beta chains. Rows are combined by CDR3 protein, so each entry shows the most common genes and DNA. Clone size and V and J calls follow TCRdb, not the original study. Here the sample has about 1.8 million distinct CDR3 sequences; about 50% occur a single time. The ten largest clones add up to more than 2% of the sample.

Study-wide conclusions, independent of this receptor: The percentage of naive T cells measured by flow cytometry correlated strongly with observed TCR beta diversity. Conclusive comparison of naive and antigen-experienced compartments was prevented by the profiling of bulk unsorted PBMCs. The CMV infection status of donors was not known, potentially confounding age-related changes in expanded clonotypes. Total diversity estimates from one million sequenced T cells were considered lower bounds and underestimates. As age increased, observed TCR beta diversity per million T cells dropped in a roughly linear way, and a significant reduction was already evident by age 40. Compared with the aged group, more naive CD4+ T cells, fewer expanded clones and increased TCR diversity were shown by the long-lived group, suggesting age selection.

The origin of this receptor is a woman in her forties in good health. The sequenced sample was blood.

The DNA reads as follows: TGTGCCAGCAGCCCACAGGGTTTTGCGGTCGGGAGCGTCCTGACTTTC. Its protein product is CASSPQGFAVGSVLTF. The receptor chain draws on TRBV11-2 and TRBJ2-6, with the D segment possibly TRBD1 or TRBD2, each aligning over 6 bases. V sheds 5 bases and J sheds 12 bases, leaving 23 bases between their ends. Taken from cysteine to phenylalanine, the CDR3 has 16 residues. Only the CDR3 DNA is retained, 48 bases long and in frame from the first base. Via the germline V gene, CDR1 is SGHAT and CDR2 FQNNGV.